The rows below give T cell receptor beta chains drawn from one sample of a study of T cells expressing NK-cell markers. TCRdb reprocessed the 5' RACE reads; each CDR3 protein has one entry and no DNA is given. The table for this sample gives roughly 280,000 distinct CDR3 sequences. Sequencing used blood T cells: a sorted CD56 or NKG2C T cell subset, CD4+ or CD8+ T cells, or bulk PBMC T cells (not recorded which). All receptors derive from a man aged 18 to 29 in good health. CDR3s include the opening cysteine and the closing phenylalanine or tryptophan.

cdr3_aa: CASSYSGRARAGELFF
v_call: TRBV5-1
j_call: TRBJ2-2

cdr3_aa: CSARDLVSGSPYEQYF
v_call: TRBV20-1
j_call: TRBJ2-7

cdr3_aa: CASSLAGTISYEQYF
v_call: TRBV12-3/TRBV12-4
j_call: TRBJ2-7

cdr3_aa: CASSLRGTTDTQYF
v_call: TRBV28
j_call: TRBJ2-3

cdr3_aa: CSVVYRIAMNTEAFF
v_call: TRBV29-1
j_call: TRBJ1-1

cdr3_aa: CASSLDTGNYGYTF
v_call: TRBV7-9
j_call: TRBJ1-2

cdr3_aa: CASSLKGWAGAYNEQFF
v_call: TRBV11-3
j_call: TRBJ2-1

cdr3_aa: CAISGRTGNTEAFF
v_call: TRBV10-3
j_call: TRBJ1-1

cdr3_aa: CASSDGSSNQPQHF
v_call: TRBV6-1
j_call: TRBJ1-5

cdr3_aa: CSASLRGIPGNYGYTF
v_call: TRBV20-1
j_call: TRBJ1-2

cdr3_aa: CATSNLAGRTDTQYF
v_call: TRBV15
j_call: TRBJ2-3

cdr3_aa: CASSQEAPTGTGDEQYF
v_call: TRBV4-1
j_call: TRBJ2-7

cdr3_aa: CASSLARTSGRGETQYF
v_call: TRBV7-2
j_call: TRBJ2-5

cdr3_aa: CASSEGDPFSHDTEAFF
v_call: TRBV6-1
j_call: TRBJ1-1

cdr3_aa: CASSPHTGQGPYNEQFF
v_call: TRBV6-2/TRBV6-3
j_call: TRBJ2-1

cdr3_aa: CASSSQGGANVLTF
v_call: TRBV5-5
j_call: TRBJ2-6

cdr3_aa: CASSPPNRQNTGELFF
v_call: TRBV18
j_call: TRBJ2-2

cdr3_aa: CASSLGTGPPNTGELFF
v_call: TRBV7-2
j_call: TRBJ2-2

cdr3_aa: CASSSIRSFSTDTQYF
v_call: TRBV27
j_call: TRBJ2-3

cdr3_aa: CASRPGGADEQYF
v_call: TRBV6-6
j_call: TRBJ2-7

cdr3_aa: CASSPGQASTGELFF
v_call: TRBV18
j_call: TRBJ2-2

cdr3_aa: CASTFGAGLYEQYF
v_call: TRBV11-2
j_call: TRBJ2-7

cdr3_aa: CASRGKNTGELFF
v_call: TRBV12-3/TRBV12-4
j_call: TRBJ2-2

cdr3_aa: CASSLGLAGSGELFF
v_call: TRBV12-3/TRBV12-4
j_call: TRBJ2-2

cdr3_aa: CASSFDRANYGYTF
v_call: TRBV5-4
j_call: TRBJ1-2

cdr3_aa: CASSFQGEETQYF
v_call: TRBV5-1
j_call: TRBJ2-5

cdr3_aa: CASSLAFRNVLTF
v_call: TRBV7-2
j_call: TRBJ2-6

cdr3_aa: CASSYRGIPFPETQYF
v_call: TRBV6-5
j_call: TRBJ2-5

cdr3_aa: CASSLARLDYNEQFF
v_call: TRBV5-1
j_call: TRBJ2-1

cdr3_aa: CASSLDRSNEQFF
v_call: TRBV11-2
j_call: TRBJ2-1

cdr3_aa: CASSVGPVGNEQYF
v_call: TRBV12-3/TRBV12-4
j_call: TRBJ2-7

cdr3_aa: CASSTTQAQYF
v_call: TRBV12-3/TRBV12-4
j_call: TRBJ2-5

cdr3_aa: CSAGPGNEQFF
v_call: TRBV20-1
j_call: TRBJ2-1

cdr3_aa: CASSPQALRQGRTNTGELFF
v_call: TRBV4-2
j_call: TRBJ2-2

cdr3_aa: CASRTGNTEAFF
v_call: TRBV5-1
j_call: TRBJ1-1

cdr3_aa: CASSLGGTVSNTEAFF
v_call: TRBV5-5
j_call: TRBJ1-1

cdr3_aa: CSASWLDRDGPYEQYF
v_call: TRBV20-1
j_call: TRBJ2-7

cdr3_aa: CASSLTLRLAGELETQYF
v_call: TRBV12-3/TRBV12-4
j_call: TRBJ2-5

cdr3_aa: CASSQLLQREGLRETQYF
v_call: TRBV4-2
j_call: TRBJ2-5

cdr3_aa: CASSLAGGVPSDTQYF
v_call: TRBV12-3/TRBV12-4
j_call: TRBJ2-3

cdr3_aa: CAIMGTGIGYTF
v_call: TRBV10-3
j_call: TRBJ1-2

cdr3_aa: CASSVDRSNTEAFF
v_call: TRBV7-9
j_call: TRBJ1-1

cdr3_aa: CATSRDNVAGLRGNEQFF
v_call: TRBV15
j_call: TRBJ2-1